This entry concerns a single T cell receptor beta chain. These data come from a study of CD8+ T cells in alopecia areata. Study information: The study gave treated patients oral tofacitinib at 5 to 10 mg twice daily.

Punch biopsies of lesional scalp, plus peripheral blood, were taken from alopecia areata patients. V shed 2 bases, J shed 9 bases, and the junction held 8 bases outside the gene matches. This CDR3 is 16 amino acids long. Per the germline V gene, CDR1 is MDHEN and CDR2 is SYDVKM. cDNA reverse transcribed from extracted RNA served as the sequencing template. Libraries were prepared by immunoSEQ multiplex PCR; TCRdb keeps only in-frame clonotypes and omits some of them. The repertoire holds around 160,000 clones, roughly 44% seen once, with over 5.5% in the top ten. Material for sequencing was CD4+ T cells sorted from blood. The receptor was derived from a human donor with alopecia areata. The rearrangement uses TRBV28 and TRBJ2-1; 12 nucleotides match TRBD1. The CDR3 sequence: CASSLGGTGGAGEQFF. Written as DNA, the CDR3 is TGTGCCAGCAGTTTAGGAGGGACAGGGGGCGCGGGTGAGCAGTTCTTC.